The clone carrying this TCR beta chain was picked up a small number of times. TCRdb itself ran the 5' RACE reads through MiXCR, one entry per CDR3 protein. The sample shows 9,500 to 15,000 distinct CDR3 sequences, roughly 51% of them seen only once. Cells sorted as Tregs were CD4+, CD25+ and CD127-/low. V gave up 4 bases and J gave up 9 bases; unmatched junction bases: 7. The CDR3 is made up of 14 amino acids. Germline V gene lookup returns CDR1 MNHEY and CDR2 SVGEGT. The sequence derives from a female donor with breast cancer. The chain has TRBV6-2 or TRBV6-3 and TRBJ2-1, with TRBD2 matching over 9 bases. Sequencing input: tumor-infiltrating Tregs sorted from the breast tumor. CDR3 DNA: TGTGCCAGCAGTTTCTTTAGCGGGAGAGCTGAGCAGTTCTTC. Encoded protein: CASSFFSGRAEQFF.